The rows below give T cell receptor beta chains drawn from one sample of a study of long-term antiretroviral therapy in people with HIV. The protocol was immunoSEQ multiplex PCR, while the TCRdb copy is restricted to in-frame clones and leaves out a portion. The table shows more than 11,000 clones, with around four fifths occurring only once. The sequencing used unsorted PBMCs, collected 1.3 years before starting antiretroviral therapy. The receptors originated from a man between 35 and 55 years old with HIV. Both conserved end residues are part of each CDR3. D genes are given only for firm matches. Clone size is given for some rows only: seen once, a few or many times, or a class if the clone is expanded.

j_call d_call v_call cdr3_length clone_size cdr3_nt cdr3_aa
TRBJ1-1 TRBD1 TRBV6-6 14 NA TGTGCCAGCAGGATGGGGCAGGGGGAGGTTAGGGCTTTCTTT CASRMGQGEVRAFF
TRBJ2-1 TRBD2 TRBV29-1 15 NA TGCAGCGTTGAGGGGGGGACGGGCTCCTACAATGAGCAGTTCTTC CSVEGGTGSYNEQFF
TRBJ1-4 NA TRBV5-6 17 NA TGTGCCAGCAGCCCGCAGTGGGGGCACGAGGGTAATGAAAAACTGTTTTTT CASSPQWGHEGNEKLFF
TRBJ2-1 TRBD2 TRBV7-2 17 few TGTGCCAGCAGCTTAGTAGCTAGCGGGGGGCGGAGGAATGAGCAGTTCTTC CASSLVASGGRRNEQFF
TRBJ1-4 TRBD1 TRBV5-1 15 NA TGCGCCAGCAGTACAACAGGGGTCCCTAGCGAAAAACTGTTTTTT CASSTTGVPSEKLFF
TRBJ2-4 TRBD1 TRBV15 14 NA TGTGCCACCAGCAGAGATCGGACAGGGAACATTCAGTACTTC CATSRDRTGNIQYF
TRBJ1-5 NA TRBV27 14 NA TGTGCCAGCAGCTCAGCTAATAGCAATCAGCCCCAGCATTTT CASSSANSNQPQHF
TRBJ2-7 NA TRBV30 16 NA TGTGCCTGGAGAATTGGCCGGGGGCCGGGAGTCAACGAGCAGTACTTC CAWRIGRGPGVNEQYF
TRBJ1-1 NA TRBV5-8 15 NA TGTGCCAGCAGCTTAGCGGGGGCAACAGCCCTGGGAGCTTTCTTT CASSLAGATALGAFF
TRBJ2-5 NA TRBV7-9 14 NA TGTGCCAGCAGCTTAGCGGGGGCTCAAGAGACCCAGTACTTC CASSLAGAQETQYF
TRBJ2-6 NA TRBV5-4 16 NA TGTGCCAGCAGCCTAACCTCAGGGACTGGGGCCAACGTCCTGACTTTC CASSLTSGTGANVLTF
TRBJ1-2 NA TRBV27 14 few TGTGCCAGCAGTTTATCGAAAACAGGGTTAGGCTACACCTTC CASSLSKTGLGYTF
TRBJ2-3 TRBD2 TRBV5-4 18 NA TGTGCCAGCAGCTTGGAAATATGGTCTAGCGGGCGCACAGATACGCAGTATTTT CASSLEIWSSGRTDTQYF
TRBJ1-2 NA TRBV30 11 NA TGTGCCTGGACAGAGGGCTATGGCTACACCTTC CAWTEGYGYTF
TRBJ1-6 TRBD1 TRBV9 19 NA TGTGCCAGCAGCGGCCGGGACAGTCCTGGTCTTTCCTATAATTCACCCCTCCACTTT CASSGRDSPGLSYNSPLHF
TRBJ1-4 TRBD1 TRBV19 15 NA TGTGCCAGTAGTATAGTTGGGACAGGGAATGAAAAACTGTTTTTT CASSIVGTGNEKLFF
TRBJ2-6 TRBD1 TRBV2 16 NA TGTGCCAGCGGGAGACAGGGGGCGCAGGGGGCCAACGTCCTGACTTTC CASGRQGAQGANVLTF
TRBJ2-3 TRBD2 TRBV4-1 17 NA TGCGCCAGCAGCCAAGATGTGGCTAGCGGGCCCACAGATACGCAGTATTTT CASSQDVASGPTDTQYF
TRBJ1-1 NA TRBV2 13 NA TGTGCCAGCAGTGAATTGGTAGGCACTGAAGCTTTCTTT CASSELVGTEAFF
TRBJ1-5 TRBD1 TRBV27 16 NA TGTGCCAGCAGTCATCTACAGGGGGCAGGGAATCAGCCCCAGCATTTT CASSHLQGAGNQPQHF
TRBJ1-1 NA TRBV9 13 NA TGTGCCAGCAGTCTTAAAGGGAACACTGAAGCTTTCTTT CASSLKGNTEAFF
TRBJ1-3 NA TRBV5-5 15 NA TGTGCCAGCAGCGCCCTCGGGGGCTCTGGAAACACCATATATTTT CASSALGGSGNTIYF
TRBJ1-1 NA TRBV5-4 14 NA TGTGCCAGCAGCACGGGAGGGGTGAACACTGAAGCTTTCTTT CASSTGGVNTEAFF
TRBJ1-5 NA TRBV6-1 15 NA TGTGCCAGCAGTACAGGGTTGGTTAGCAATCAGCCCCAGCATTTT CASSTGLVSNQPQHF
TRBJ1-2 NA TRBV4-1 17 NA TGCGCCAGCAGCCAATTCTCTAGCGTCGCGATAAACTATGGCTACACCTTC CASSQFSSVAINYGYTF
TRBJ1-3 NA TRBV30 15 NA TGTGCCTGGAGTGCCTTATCGGGGTTAGGAAACACCATATATTTT CAWSALSGLGNTIYF
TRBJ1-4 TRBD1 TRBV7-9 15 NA TGTGCCAGCAGCCGCTACGGGACAGCAGATGAAAAACTGTTTTTT CASSRYGTADEKLFF
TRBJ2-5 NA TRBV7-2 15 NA TGTGCCAGCAGCTTGTACCTTAAGGGGATAGAGACCCAGTACTTC CASSLYLKGIETQYF
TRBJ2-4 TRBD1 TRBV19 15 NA TGTGCCAGTAGTATCGGGGTCGGACAGGGCGACATTCAGTACTTC CASSIGVGQGDIQYF
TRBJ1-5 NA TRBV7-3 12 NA TGTGCCAGCAGCCCGTCTGGGGGGACCCAGCATTTT CASSPSGGTQHF
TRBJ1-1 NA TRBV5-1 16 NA TGCGCCAGCAGCGAGGAGACACCTCCAGGGTACACTGAAGCTTTCTTT CASSEETPPGYTEAFF
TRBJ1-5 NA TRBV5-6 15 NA TGTGCCAGCAGCTTGGGGGCAGGGGGCAATCAGCCCCAGCATTTT CASSLGAGGNQPQHF
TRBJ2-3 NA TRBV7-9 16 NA TGTGCCAGCAGCCCCAAGTACAGGATTGGGACAGATACGCAGTATTTT CASSPKYRIGTDTQYF
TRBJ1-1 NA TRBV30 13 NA TGTGCCTGGAGTTCAGGAGTTAACACTGAAGCTTTCTTT CAWSSGVNTEAFF
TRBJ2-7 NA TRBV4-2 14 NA TGTGCCAGCAGCCAAGTTGGCAGCTCCTACGAGCAGTACTTC CASSQVGSSYEQYF
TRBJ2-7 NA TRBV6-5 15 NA TGTGCCAGCAGTTCCTCTGACGGGATGTCCTACGAGCAGTACTTC CASSSSDGMSYEQYF
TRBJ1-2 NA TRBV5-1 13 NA TGCGCCAGCAGCCGTGATCCAAACTATGGCTACACCTTC CASSRDPNYGYTF
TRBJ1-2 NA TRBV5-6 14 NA TGTGCCAGCAGCTTTGGGGAGATCGACTATGGCTACACCTTC CASSFGEIDYGYTF
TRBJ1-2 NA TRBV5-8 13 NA TGTGCCAGCAGCTTCCGGGGGGCGGGCGGCTACACCTTC CASSFRGAGGYTF
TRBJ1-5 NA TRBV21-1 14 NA TGTGCCAGCAGCACGAGGTCCGTTCGGCAGCCCCAGCATTTT CASSTRSVRQPQHF
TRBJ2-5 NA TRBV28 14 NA TGTGCCAGCAGAACCGGGATAAACCAAGAGACCCAGTACTTC CASRTGINQETQYF
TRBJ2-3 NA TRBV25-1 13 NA TGTGCCAGCAGGCCAACATGGGCAGATACGCAGTATTTT CASRPTWADTQYF
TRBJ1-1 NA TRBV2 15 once TGTGCCAGCAGTGAAGCAGAGGATTCTAACACTGAAGCTTTCTTT CASSEAEDSNTEAFF
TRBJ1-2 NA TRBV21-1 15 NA TGTGCCAGCAGCAAACGACCGGGAAGTGACTATGGCTACACCTTC CASSKRPGSDYGYTF
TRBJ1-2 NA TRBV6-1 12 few TGTGCCAGCAGTGAAGGGAAATATGGCTACACCTTC CASSEGKYGYTF
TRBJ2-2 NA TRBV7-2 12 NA TGTGCCAGCAGCTTCTACACCGGGGAGCTGTTTTTT CASSFYTGELFF
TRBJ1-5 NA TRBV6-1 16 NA TGTGCCAGCAGTGAATTGCCAGGGTCTCGGGATCAGCCCCAGCATTTT CASSELPGSRDQPQHF
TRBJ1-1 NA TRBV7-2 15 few TGTGCCAGCAGCTCCCCCCGGGTTTTGGGCACTGAAGCTTTCTTT CASSSPRVLGTEAFF
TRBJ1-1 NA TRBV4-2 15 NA TGTGCCAGCAGCCAGAACAGGGTAGAGAACACTGAAGCTTTCTTT CASSQNRVENTEAFF
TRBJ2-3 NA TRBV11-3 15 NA TGTGCCAGCAGCCCTTCTCCGGGGGCTGGAGATACGCAGTATTTT CASSPSPGAGDTQYF
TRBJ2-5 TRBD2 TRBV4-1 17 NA TGCGCCAGCAGCCAAGAATTTGGACTAGCGGGTGTAGAGACCCAGTACTTC CASSQEFGLAGVETQYF